This TCR beta chain was obtained from a study of T cells in Graves' hyperthyroidism and ophthalmopathy. Study results and limitations: Blood shared most expanded thyroid clonotypes above 0.001.

Aged 18 to 65, the patients had hyperthyroidism that was newly diagnosed and had lasted under 2 months. The study left out patients who had uncontrolled infection, other autoimmune disease, pregnancy or lactation. Fresh peripheral blood, 8 to 10 ml of it, supplied the PBMCs. Remarks on this clonotype: Its target is unknown.

The investigators amplified TCR beta CDR3 regions from RNA transcripts. An initial round of RT-PCR targeting the TCR CDR3 relied on the HTBI primer set. TCRdb passed the multiplex PCR reads through MiXCR, listing each CDR3 protein once. The table shows fewer than 450,000 distinct CDR3 sequences, with 17% occurring only once. This receptor was identified in a woman in her 30s with Graves' hyperthyroidism that later progressed to Graves' ophthalmopathy. The sample comprised blood.

The CDR3 loop reads CASSETGTDTQYF. The CDR3 region has the DNA TGTGCCAGCAGTGAGACTGGGACGGATACGCAGTATTTT. V is TRBV25-1 and J is TRBJ2-3; D possibly matches TRBD1 or TRBD2 (5 bases each). Germline CDR1 MGHDK, CDR2 SYGVNS. V was clipped by 3 bases and J by 6 bases, with 10 bases between them. The CDR3 is 13 amino acids.